The subject of this entry is one TCR beta chain. Its target is not known. This entry is derived from a study of CXCR3-negative and CXCR3-positive naive CD8 T cells. Broader study findings: Both naive subsets carried similar amounts of surface CD5, so TCR strength was inferred from TRB CDR3 properties. TRB CDR3 hydrophobicity was greater in CXCR3-positive naive cells than in CXCR3-negative naive cells.

The CDR3 spans 15 residues. Germline V gene data show CDR1 as LNHNV and CDR2 as YYDKDF (reference sequence). Researchers prepared the TRB cDNA libraries using 5' RACE with UMI labels. Reanalyzing the 5' RACE reads, TCRdb keeps one entry per CDR3 protein, without DNA. The sample includes roughly 110,000 distinct CDR3 sequences. This receptor was taken from a human donor in good health. Some clones in this sample may be carry-over from other donors' samples. This sequence joins TRBV15 and TRBJ2-1; TCRdb's D call of TRBD1 is untestable without DNA. The sample consisted of naive CXCR3+ CD8+ T cells from blood. Subset specified: CD45RO-CCR7+CD27+CD95- naive CD8+ T cells expressing CXCR3 (TNR3+). CDR3: CATSNTGGGYNEQFF.